The clone carrying this T cell receptor (beta chain) was detected many times. TCRbeta libraries were built with three rounds of nested PCR, modified from ARM-PCR. TCRdb redid the calling of the multiplex PCR reads with MiXCR, one entry per CDR3 protein. This sample yields 68,000 or so distinct CDR3 sequences, of which roughly 56% are seen a single time; 20% belongs to the top ten. The sample originates from a study of tumor and adjacent non-tumor tissue in lung cancer. RNA was extracted from bulk tissue without any cell sorting. The CDR3 extends over 13 amino acids. V was trimmed by 6 bases and J by 4 bases, leaving 10 bases between them.

The genes are TRBV12-3 or TRBV12-4 and TRBJ1-5, with a possible D match to TRBD1 (6 bases). This sequence was found in a man in his fifties or sixties with non-small cell lung cancer. Sequencing input: lung tumor tissue. The DNA of the CDR3 is TGTGCCAGCAGCATACAGGGAAATCAGCCCCAGCATTTT. This translates into CASSIQGNQPQHF.